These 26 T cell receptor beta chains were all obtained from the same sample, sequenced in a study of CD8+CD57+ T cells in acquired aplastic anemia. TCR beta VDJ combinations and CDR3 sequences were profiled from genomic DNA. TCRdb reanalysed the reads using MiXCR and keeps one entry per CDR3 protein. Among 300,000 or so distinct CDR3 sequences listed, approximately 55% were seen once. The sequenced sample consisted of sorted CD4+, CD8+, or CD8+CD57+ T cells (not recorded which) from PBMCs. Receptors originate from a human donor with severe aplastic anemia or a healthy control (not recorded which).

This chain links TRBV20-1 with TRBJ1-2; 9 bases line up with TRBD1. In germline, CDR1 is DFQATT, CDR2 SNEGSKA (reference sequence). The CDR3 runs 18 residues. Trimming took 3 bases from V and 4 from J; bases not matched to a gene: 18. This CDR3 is CSASYRTPGDRVVYGYTF. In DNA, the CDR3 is TGCAGTGCTAGTTATCGAACCCCCGGGGACAGGGTGGTCTATGGCTACACCTTC.

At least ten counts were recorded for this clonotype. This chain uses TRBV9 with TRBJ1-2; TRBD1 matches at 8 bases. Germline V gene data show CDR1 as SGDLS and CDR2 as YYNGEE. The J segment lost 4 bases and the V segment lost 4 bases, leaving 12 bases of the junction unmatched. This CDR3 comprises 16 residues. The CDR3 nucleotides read TGTGCCAGCAGCCCCTCGGACAGGGCTCACATCTATGGCTACACCTTC. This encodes CASSPSDRAHIYGYTF.

The CDR3 coding sequence is TGTGCCAGTAGGGAGCGGGACAGTGCTTCCTACGAGCAGTACTTC. It specifies CASRERDSASYEQYF. This rearrangement joins TRBV19 to TRBJ2-7; D tentatively fits TRBD1 or TRBD2 (7 bases each). CDR3 size: 15 residues. V gave up 6 bases and J gave up 1 base, with 16 bases separating them. The V gene's germline CDR1 is LNHDA and CDR2 SQIVND (reference sequence).

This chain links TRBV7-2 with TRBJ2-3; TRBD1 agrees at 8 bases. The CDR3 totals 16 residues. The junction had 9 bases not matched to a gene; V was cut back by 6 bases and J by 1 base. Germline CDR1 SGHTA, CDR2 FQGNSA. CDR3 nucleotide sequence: TGTGCCAGCAGTCGGGACAGGATTCCTCGCACAGATACGCAGTATTTT. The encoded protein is CASSRDRIPRTDTQYF.

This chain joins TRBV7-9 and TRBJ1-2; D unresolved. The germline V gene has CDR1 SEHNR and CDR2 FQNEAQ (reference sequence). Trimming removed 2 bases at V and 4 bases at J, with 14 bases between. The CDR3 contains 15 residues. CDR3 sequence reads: CASSLSSQALYGYTF. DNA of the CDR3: TGTGCCAGCAGCTTAAGCTCTCAGGCCCTCTATGGCTACACCTTC.

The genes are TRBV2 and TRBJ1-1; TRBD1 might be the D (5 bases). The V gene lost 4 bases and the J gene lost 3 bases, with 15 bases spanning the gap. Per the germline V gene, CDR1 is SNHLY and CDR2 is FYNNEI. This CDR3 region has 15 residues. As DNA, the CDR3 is TGTGCCAGCAGTGCCCGCAGGGTTGTGTACACTGAAGCTTTCTTT. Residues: CASSARRVVYTEAFF.

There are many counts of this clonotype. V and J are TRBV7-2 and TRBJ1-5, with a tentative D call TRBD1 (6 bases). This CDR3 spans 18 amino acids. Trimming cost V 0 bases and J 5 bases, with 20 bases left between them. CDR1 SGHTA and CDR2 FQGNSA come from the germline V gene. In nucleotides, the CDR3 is TGTGCCAGCAGCTTAGCGCCAGATCACGCTGCAGGGGATCAGCCCCAGCATTTT. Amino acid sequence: CASSLAPDHAAGDQPQHF.

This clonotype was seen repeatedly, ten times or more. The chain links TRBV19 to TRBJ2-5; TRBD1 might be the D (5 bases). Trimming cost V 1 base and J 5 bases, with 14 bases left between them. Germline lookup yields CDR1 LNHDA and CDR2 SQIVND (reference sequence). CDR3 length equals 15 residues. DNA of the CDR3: TGTGCCAGTAGTATAGGTCCAGGGTCGACGGAGACCCAGTACTTC. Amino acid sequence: CASSIGPGSTETQYF.

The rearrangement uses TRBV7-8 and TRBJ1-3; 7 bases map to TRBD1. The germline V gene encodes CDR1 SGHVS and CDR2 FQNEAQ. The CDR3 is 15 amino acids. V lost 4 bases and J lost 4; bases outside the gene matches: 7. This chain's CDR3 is CASSSQAGQGNTIYF. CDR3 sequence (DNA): TGTGCCAGCAGCTCGCAGGCGGGACAGGGAAACACCATATATTTT.

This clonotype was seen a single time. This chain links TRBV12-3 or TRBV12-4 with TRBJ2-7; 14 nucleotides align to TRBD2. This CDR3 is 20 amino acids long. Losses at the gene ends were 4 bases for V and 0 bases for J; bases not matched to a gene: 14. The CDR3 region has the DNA TGTGCCAGCAGTTCTTTAGGGGGACTAGCGGGAGTTGGGCTCTCCTACGAGCAGTACTTC. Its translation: CASSSLGGLAGVGLSYEQYF.

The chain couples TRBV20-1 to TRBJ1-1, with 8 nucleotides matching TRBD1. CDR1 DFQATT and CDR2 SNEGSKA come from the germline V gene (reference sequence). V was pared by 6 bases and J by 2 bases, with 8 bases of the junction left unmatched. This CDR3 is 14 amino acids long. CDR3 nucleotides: TGCAGTGCAACCCCGGACAGGGTTAACACTGAAGCTTTCTTT. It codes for CSATPDRVNTEAFF.

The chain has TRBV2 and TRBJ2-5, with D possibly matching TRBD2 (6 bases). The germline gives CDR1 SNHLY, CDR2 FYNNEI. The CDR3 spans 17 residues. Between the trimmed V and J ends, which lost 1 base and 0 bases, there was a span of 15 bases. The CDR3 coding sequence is TGTGCCAGCAGTGAAGGGTTGGTGGCGGGATACCAAGAGACCCAGTACTTC. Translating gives CASSEGLVAGYQETQYF.

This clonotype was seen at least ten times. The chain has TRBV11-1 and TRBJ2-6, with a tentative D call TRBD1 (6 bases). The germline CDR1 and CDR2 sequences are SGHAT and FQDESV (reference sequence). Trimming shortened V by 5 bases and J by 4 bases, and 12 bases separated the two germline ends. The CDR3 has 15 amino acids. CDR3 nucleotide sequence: TGTGCCAGCAGCCCCACAGGGTCCGGGGCCAACGTCCTGACTTTC. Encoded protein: CASSPTGSGANVLTF.

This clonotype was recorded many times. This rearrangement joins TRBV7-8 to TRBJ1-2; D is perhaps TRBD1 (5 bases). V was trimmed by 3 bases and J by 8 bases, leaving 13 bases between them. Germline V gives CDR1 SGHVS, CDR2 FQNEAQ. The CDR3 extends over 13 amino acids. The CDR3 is CASSLRQNMGYTF. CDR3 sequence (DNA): TGTGCCAGCAGCTTGCGACAGAATATGGGCTACACCTTC.

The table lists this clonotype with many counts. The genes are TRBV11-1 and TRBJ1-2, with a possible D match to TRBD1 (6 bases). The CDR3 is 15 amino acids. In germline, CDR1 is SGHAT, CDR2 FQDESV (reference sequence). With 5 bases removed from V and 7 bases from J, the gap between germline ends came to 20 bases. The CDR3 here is CASSPRRGRSRGYTF. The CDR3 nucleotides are TGTGCCAGCAGCCCAAGACGGGGGCGTTCTCGTGGCTACACCTTC.

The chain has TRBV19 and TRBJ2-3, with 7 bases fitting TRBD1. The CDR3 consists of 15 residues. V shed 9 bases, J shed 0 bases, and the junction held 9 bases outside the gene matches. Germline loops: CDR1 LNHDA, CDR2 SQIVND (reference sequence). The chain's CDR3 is CASRPGQLSTDTQYF. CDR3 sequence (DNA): TGTGCCAGCAGGCCGGGACAGCTAAGCACAGATACGCAGTATTTT.

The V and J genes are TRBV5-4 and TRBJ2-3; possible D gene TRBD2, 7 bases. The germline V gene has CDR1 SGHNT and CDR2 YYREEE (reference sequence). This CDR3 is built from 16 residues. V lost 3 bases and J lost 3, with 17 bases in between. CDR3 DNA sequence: TGTGCCAGCAGCTCCGCAGCAGGGGAGGGAACAGATACGCAGTATTTT. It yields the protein CASSSAAGEGTDTQYF.

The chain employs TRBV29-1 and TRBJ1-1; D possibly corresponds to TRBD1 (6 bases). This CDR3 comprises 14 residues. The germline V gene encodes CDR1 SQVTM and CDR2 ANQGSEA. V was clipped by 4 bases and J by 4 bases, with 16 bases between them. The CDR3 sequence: CSVGGRGGVTEAFF. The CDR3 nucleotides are TGCAGCGTTGGGGGGCGAGGGGGAGTCACTGAAGCTTTCTTT. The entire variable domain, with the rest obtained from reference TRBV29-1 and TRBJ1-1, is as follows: SAVISQKPSRDICQRGTSLTIQCQVDSQVTMMFWYRQQPGQSLTLIATANQGSEATYESGFVIDKFPISRPNLTFSTLTVSNMSPEDSSIYLCSVGGRGGVTEAFFGQGTRLTVV.

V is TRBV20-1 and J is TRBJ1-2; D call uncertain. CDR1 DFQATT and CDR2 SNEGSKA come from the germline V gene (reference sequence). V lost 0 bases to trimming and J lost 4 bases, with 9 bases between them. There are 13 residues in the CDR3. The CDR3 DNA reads TGCAGTGCTAGAGATAAGGACGTCTATGGCTACACCTTC. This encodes CSARDKDVYGYTF.

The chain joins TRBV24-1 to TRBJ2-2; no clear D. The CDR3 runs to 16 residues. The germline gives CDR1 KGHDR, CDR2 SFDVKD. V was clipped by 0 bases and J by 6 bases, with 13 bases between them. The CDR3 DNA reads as TGTGCCACCAGTGATTTGAGTTCCTCGTCGCCCGGGGAGCTGTTTTTT. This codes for CATSDLSSSSPGELFF.

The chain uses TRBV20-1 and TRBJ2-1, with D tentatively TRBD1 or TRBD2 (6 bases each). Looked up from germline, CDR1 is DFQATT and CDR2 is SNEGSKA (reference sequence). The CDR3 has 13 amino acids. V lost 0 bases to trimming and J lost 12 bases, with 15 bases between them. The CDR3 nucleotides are TGCAGTGCTAGAGAAGTCGGGGGCGCTCCGCAGTTCTTC. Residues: CSAREVGGAPQFF.

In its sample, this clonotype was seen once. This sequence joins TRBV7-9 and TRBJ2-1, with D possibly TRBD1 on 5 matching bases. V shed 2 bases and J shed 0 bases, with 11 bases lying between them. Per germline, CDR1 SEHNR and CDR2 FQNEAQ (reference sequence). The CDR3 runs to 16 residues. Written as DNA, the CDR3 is TGTGCCAGCAGCTTACTAGGGGCGACCTCCTACAATGAGCAGTTCTTC. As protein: CASSLLGATSYNEQFF.

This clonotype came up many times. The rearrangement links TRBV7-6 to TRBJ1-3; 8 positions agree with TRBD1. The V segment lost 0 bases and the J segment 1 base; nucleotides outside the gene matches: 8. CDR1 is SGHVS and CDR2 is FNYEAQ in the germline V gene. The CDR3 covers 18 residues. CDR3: CASSLAPGQVHSGNTIYF. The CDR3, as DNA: TGTGCCAGCAGCTTAGCGCCGGGACAGGTTCATTCTGGAAACACCATATATTTT.

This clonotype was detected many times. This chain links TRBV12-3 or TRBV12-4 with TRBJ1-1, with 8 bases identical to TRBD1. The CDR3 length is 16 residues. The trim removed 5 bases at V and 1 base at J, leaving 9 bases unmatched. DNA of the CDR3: TGTGCCAGCAGTCTACCCGCAGGGGGCGCGAACACTGAAGCTTTCTTT. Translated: CASSLPAGGANTEAFF.

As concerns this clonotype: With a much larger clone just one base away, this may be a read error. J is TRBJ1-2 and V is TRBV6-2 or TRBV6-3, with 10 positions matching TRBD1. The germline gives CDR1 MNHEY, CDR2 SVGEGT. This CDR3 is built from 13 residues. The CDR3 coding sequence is TGTGCCAGCACAGACAGGGGGCTGTATGGCTGCACCTTC. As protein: CASTDRGLYGCTF.

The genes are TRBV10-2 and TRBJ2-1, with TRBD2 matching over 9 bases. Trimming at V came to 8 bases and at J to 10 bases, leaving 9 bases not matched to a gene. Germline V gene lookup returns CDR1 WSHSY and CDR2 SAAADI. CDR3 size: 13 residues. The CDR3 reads CASGAGGPREQFF. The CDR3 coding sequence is TGCGCCAGCGGGGCGGGGGGGCCCAGGGAGCAGTTCTTC.